This T cell receptor (beta chain) came from a study of cytomegalovirus exposure and HLA in healthy donors. Study results and caveats: HLA-A and HLA-B allele assignments for most subjects were reportedly predicted accurately using TCR beta sequences.

Of note for this clone: Its target is not known.

The germline CDR1 and CDR2 sequences are MNHNY and SVGAGI (reference sequence). This CDR3 comprises 16 residues. The trim removed 7 bases at V and 4 bases at J, leaving 8 bases unmatched. PCR employed 60 Vbeta and 13 Jbeta primers. Measured with immunoSEQ multiplex PCR; TCRdb has only the in-frame clones, and not every one. Seen here are 100,000 to 150,000 clones, around four fifths observed once, and the top ten hold roughly 5%. The chain recombines TRBV6-6 with TRBJ2-2, with TRBD2 matching over 11 bases. Sequencing used PBMCs. The clonotype comes from a man in his thirties or forties in good health and CMV-seronegative. The CDR3 region is CASKVLAGVSTGELFF. CDR3 nucleotide sequence: TGTGCCAGCAAGGTACTAGCGGGAGTGAGCACCGGGGAGCTGTTTTTT.